This T cell receptor beta chain was retrieved from a study of blood T cell repertoires in COVID-19. V shed 6 bases and J shed 2 bases, with 10 bases lying between them. The CDR3 consists of 13 residues. Membership in each cohort depended on participant-reported clinical history. Donors in Cohort 3 who had recovered were those with two negative PCRs, healthcare professional clearance, or resolution of their symptoms. Sequenced by immunoSEQ multiplex PCR; TCRdb stores in-frame clones only, minus some. Of over 140,000 clones detected, about 79% appear once; the ten largest clones hold around 2.9%. This TCR derives from a woman aged 50 to 60 who had recovered from COVID-19. The sample comprised PBMCs or T cells enriched from blood (not recorded which). This chain links TRBV12-3 or TRBV12-4 with TRBJ1-2, with D uncertain. The CDR3 loop is CASRVSPNYGYTF. CDR3 in DNA: TGTGCCAGCAGGGTTAGTCCAAACTATGGCTACACCTTC.